One sample yielded the 6 T cell receptor beta chains listed below, sequenced in a study of T cell repertoires in cytomegalovirus infection. In TCRdb, the reads were re-called with MiXCR into one record per CDR3 protein. In the table there are a few hundred thousand distinct CDR3 sequences, roughly 29% of which are singletons. No cognate antigen is known for these TCRs. Here the sequenced sample was cultured PBMCs, taken from culture after CMV antigen stimulation. These receptors originate from a human donor in good health (CMV status not recorded). Some clones in this sample may be carry-over from other donors' samples.

The rearrangement uses TRBV15 and TRBJ1-1; possible D gene TRBD1, 5 bases. The germline CDR1 and CDR2 sequences are LNHNV and YYDKDF (reference sequence). The germline V and J ends were trimmed by 0 bases and 5 bases, with 13 bases remaining between them. This CDR3 has 15 residues. CDR3: CATSRDRAGRTEAFF. The DNA of the CDR3 is TGTGCCACCAGCAGAGATAGGGCAGGGAGGACTGAAGCTTTCTTT.

This clonotype was observed once. The genes are TRBV24-1 and TRBJ2-7, with D perhaps matching TRBD2 (5 bases). V dropped 5 bases and J dropped 0 bases, with 7 bases sitting between them. The CDR3 spans 13 residues. CDR1 is KGHDR, CDR2 SFDVKD, per germline. The CDR3 loop is CATSAGSSYEQYF. The DNA of the CDR3 is TGTGCCACCAGTGCTGGGAGCTCCTACGAGCAGTACTTC.

V and J are TRBV24-1 and TRBJ1-1; no clear D. The V end was cut by 4 bases, the J end by 7 bases, with 6 bases between. The germline gives CDR1 KGHDR, CDR2 SFDVKD. The CDR3 runs to 11 residues. CDR3 in DNA: TGTGCCACCAGTGACGGGCTTGAAGCTTTCTTT. Protein sequence: CATSDGLEAFF.

This clonotype was observed a few times. CDR3 bases: TGTGCCAGCAGCTTGGACCCGGGACACCTCTCCGAGCAGTACTTC. Translating it yields CASSLDPGHLSEQYF. The genes are TRBV11-2 and TRBJ2-7, with D perhaps matching TRBD1 (6 bases). The CDR3 is 15 amino acids. V was clipped by 3 bases and J by 6 bases, with 18 bases between them. Germline CDR1 reads SGHAT; CDR2 reads FQNNGV.

The chain couples TRBV7-2 to TRBJ2-3; D could derive from TRBD1 or TRBD2 (6 bases each). Trimming cost V 5 bases and J 0 bases, with 15 bases left between them. The CDR3 is 16 residues long. The germline V gene encodes CDR1 SGHTA and CDR2 FQGNSA. This chain's CDR3 is CASSPRGGDSTDTQYF. Written as DNA, the CDR3 is TGTGCCAGCAGCCCCAGGGGAGGTGATAGCACAGATACGCAGTATTTT.

This rearrangement joins TRBV7-6 to TRBJ1-1; possibly TRBD1 for D (6 bases). The CDR3 extends over 16 amino acids. The V end lost 4 bases, the J end lost 1 base, and 16 bases lay between the germline ends. CDR1 and CDR2 from the germline V gene are SGHVS and FNYEAQ. CDR3: CASSSNSGTRNTEAFF. For the CDR3, the DNA is TGTGCCAGCAGCTCCAACTCCGGGACAAGGAACACTGAAGCTTTCTTT.